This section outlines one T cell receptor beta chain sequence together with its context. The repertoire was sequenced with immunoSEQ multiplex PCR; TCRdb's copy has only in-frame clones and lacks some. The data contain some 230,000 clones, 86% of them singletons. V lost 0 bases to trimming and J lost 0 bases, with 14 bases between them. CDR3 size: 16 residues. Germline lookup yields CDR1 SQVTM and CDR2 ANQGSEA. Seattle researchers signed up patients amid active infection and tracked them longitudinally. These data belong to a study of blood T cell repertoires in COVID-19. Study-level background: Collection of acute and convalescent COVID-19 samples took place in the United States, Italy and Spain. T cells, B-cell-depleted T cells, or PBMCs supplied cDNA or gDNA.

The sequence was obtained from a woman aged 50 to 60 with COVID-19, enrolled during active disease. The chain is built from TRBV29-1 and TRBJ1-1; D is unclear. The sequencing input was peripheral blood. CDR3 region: CSVEDFQVPLNTEAFF. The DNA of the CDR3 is TGCAGCGTTGAAGATTTTCAGGTTCCCTTGAACACTGAAGCTTTCTTT.